These 21 T cell receptor beta chains came from one sample sequenced in a study of cytotoxic CD8 clonotypes in ibrutinib-treated CLL. Sequencing used immunoSEQ multiplex PCR; TCRdb keeps in-frame clones, though not all of them. The repertoire includes more than 25,000 clones, roughly three quarters of them detected once, and roughly 50% sits in the top ten. The sample in question was PBMCs, obtained after 36 months of ibrutinib treatment. The source of these receptors is a human donor with chronic lymphocytic leukemia.

V gene TRBV7-2 combines with J gene TRBJ1-6; D uncertain. V lost 5 bases and J 9 bases, leaving 8 bases between the germline ends. The CDR3 spans 12 residues. Looked up from germline, CDR1 is SGHTA and CDR2 is FQGNSA. The CDR3 region has the DNA TGTGCCAGCAGCCCCCGAGGTTCACCCCTCCACTTT. Its protein product is CASSPRGSPLHF.

The chain uses TRBV29-1 and TRBJ1-2, with 8 nucleotides matching TRBD1. The CDR3 loop spans 17 amino acids. V shed 0 bases and J 3 bases; nucleotides not matched to a gene: 12. Germline V CDR1 and CDR2: SQVTM, ANQGSEA. The CDR3 DNA reads as TGCAGCGTTGAAGAGACAGGGGCCGGACGGGTGGACTATGGCTACACCTTC. Protein product: CSVEETGAGRVDYGYTF.

The rearrangement joins TRBV6-5 to TRBJ2-7; possibly TRBD1 or TRBD2 for D (6 bases each). Between the trimmed V and J ends, which lost 6 bases and 1 base, there was a span of 10 bases. This CDR3 contains 13 residues. The germline gives CDR1 MNHEY, CDR2 SVGAGI. The CDR3 DNA reads TGTGCCAGCAGGGGGGGCGGTTCCTACGAGCAGTACTTC. As protein: CASRGGGSYEQYF.

The rearrangement uses TRBV19 and TRBJ2-7; D gene unclear. This CDR3 has 13 residues. Trimming stripped 2 bases from V and 3 bases from J, with 8 bases between. Germline CDR1 reads LNHDA; CDR2 reads SQIVND (reference sequence). The CDR3 DNA sequence: TGTGCCAGTAGTATAAGCGTAAGCTACGAGCAGTACTTC. Its protein product is CASSISVSYEQYF.

This rearrangement joins TRBV6-5 to TRBJ2-7, with D perhaps matching TRBD1 (5 bases). Trimming took off 1 base at V and 6 bases at J, with 10 bases between the two ends. The CDR3 runs 13 residues. Germline CDR1 MNHEY, CDR2 SVGAGI. The CDR3 DNA reads as TGTGCCAGCAGTTACTTACAGGAAGCCGAGCAGTACTTC. It translates to CASSYLQEAEQYF.

The genes are TRBV27 and TRBJ1-2; tentative D call: TRBD1 (5 bases). The CDR3 spans 13 residues. Trimming took 3 bases from V and 8 from J, leaving 13 bases between them. Looked up from germline, CDR1 is MNHEY and CDR2 is SMNVEV (reference sequence). Written as DNA, the CDR3 is TGTGCCAGCAGTTTTGGCGCGAGGGGAGGCTACACCTTC. Residues: CASSFGARGGYTF.

The V and J genes are TRBV13 and TRBJ1-6; the match to TRBD1 covers 11 bases. V shed 6 bases and J 10 bases; nucleotides not matched to a gene: 8. Germline-derived CDR1 and CDR2 are PRHDT and FYEKMQ (reference sequence). CDR3 size: 15 residues. CDR3 loop: CASRPSGTGGSPLHF. CDR3 nucleotide sequence: TGTGCCAGCAGGCCTTCCGGGACAGGGGGATCACCCCTCCACTTT.

This clone was seen a few times. V usage is TRBV2 and J usage is TRBJ2-2; possibly TRBD1 for D (6 bases). Trimming cost V 5 bases and J 4 bases, with 14 bases left between them. The CDR3 totals 15 residues. The V gene's germline CDR1 is SNHLY and CDR2 FYNNEI. The CDR3 is CASSHRVSSTGELFF. The CDR3, as DNA: TGTGCCAGCAGTCACAGGGTGTCGAGCACCGGGGAGCTGTTTTTT. The variable domain in full, completed from reference TRBV2 and TRBJ2-2, reads EPEVTQTPSHQVTQMGQEVILRCVPISNHLYFYWYRQILGQKVEFLVSFYNNEISEKSEIFDDQFSVERPDGSNFTLKIRSTKLEDSAMYFCASSHRVSSTGELFFGEGSRLTVL.

Only one count was recorded for this clone. The genes are TRBV4-1 and TRBJ1-3; the D gene is possibly TRBD1 (6 bases). V gave up 3 bases and J gave up 0 bases, with 18 bases separating them. The CDR3 loop spans 18 amino acids. Germline CDR1 MGHRA, CDR2 YSYEKL. The CDR3 is CASSHVPRDMGSGNTIYF. DNA of the CDR3: TGCGCCAGCAGCCATGTCCCCCGGGACATGGGCTCTGGAAACACCATATATTTT.

V usage is TRBV29-1 and J usage is TRBJ2-3; 10 bases fit TRBD2. In germline, CDR1 is SQVTM, CDR2 ANQGSEA. The CDR3 covers 16 residues. With V trimmed by 0 bases and J by 2 bases, 5 bases remained unmatched. The CDR3 loop is CSVEEFGTSDTDTQYF. CDR3 nucleotide sequence: TGCAGCGTTGAAGAATTCGGGACTAGCGACACAGATACGCAGTATTTT.

The V call is TRBV5-4, the J call TRBJ2-3; D not certain. CDR1 SGHNT and CDR2 YYREEE come from the germline V gene (reference sequence). V gave up 1 base and J gave up 7 bases, with 13 bases separating them. The CDR3 totals 14 residues. The CDR3 loop is CASSLMGPVNTQYF. The DNA for the CDR3 is TGTGCCAGCAGCTTGATGGGCCCCGTAAATACGCAGTATTTT.

J is TRBJ2-7 and V is TRBV10-3; D gene uncertain. Germline V gene lookup returns CDR1 ENHRY and CDR2 SYGVKD. With 2 bases removed from V and 5 bases from J, the gap between germline ends came to 7 bases. The CDR3 totals 12 residues. CDR3 sequence: CAISENNNEQYF. The CDR3 nucleotides are TGTGCCATCAGTGAGAATAATAACGAGCAGTACTTC.

This clone showed up just a few times. The chain links TRBV30 to TRBJ1-4; unclear D gene. The CDR3 runs 12 residues. Germline V gives CDR1 GTSNPN, CDR2 SVGIG (reference sequence). V was shortened by 5 bases and J by 5 bases, with 9 bases between the two germline ends. The CDR3 here is CAWQCPNEKLFF. The CDR3, as DNA: TGTGCCTGGCAGTGCCCCAATGAAAAACTGTTTTTT.

The CDR3 nucleotides are TGCGCCAGCCGAGACAACCAAGAGACCCAGTACTTC. This translates into CASRDNQETQYF. The genes are TRBV5-1 and TRBJ2-5; D is undetermined. The germline CDR1 and CDR2 sequences are SGHRS and YFSETQ. V shed 7 bases and J shed 0 bases, with 7 bases lying between them. The CDR3 spans 12 residues.

The gene calls are TRBV18 and TRBJ1-1; 7 nucleotides line up with TRBD1. CDR1 and CDR2 (germline): KGHSH, LQKENI. This CDR3 contains 15 residues. V lost 5 bases and J lost 1; bases outside the gene matches: 7. The CDR3 coding sequence is TGTGCCAGCTCAGCCCCGGGACAGAAGAACACTGAAGCTTTCTTT. It is translated as CASSAPGQKNTEAFF.

This chain's CDR3 is CASSLVAELGTEAFF. As DNA, the CDR3 is TGTGCCAGCAGCTTAGTGGCAGAACTGGGCACTGAAGCTTTCTTT. This rearrangement joins TRBV7-8 to TRBJ1-1, with D unclear. Trimming took off 1 base at V and 4 bases at J, with 13 bases between the two ends. This CDR3 comprises 15 residues. CDR1 is SGHVS and CDR2 is FQNEAQ in the germline V gene.

The rearrangement links TRBV27 to TRBJ2-7, with D maybe TRBD1 (6 bases). This CDR3 comprises 13 residues. The V gene lost 6 bases and the J gene lost 2 bases, with 11 bases spanning the gap. The germline CDR1 and CDR2 sequences are MNHEY and SMNVEV (reference sequence). The CDR3 DNA sequence: TGTGCCAGCAGCCCCACAGGGCCCTACGAGCAGTACTTC. It translates to CASSPTGPYEQYF.

The genes are TRBV6-5 and TRBJ2-1, with 8 bases lining up with TRBD2. Germline V gene sequence: CDR1 MNHEY, CDR2 SVGAGI. V trimming: 6 bases; J trimming: 6 bases; junction bases outside the gene matches: 4. The CDR3 consists of 13 residues. This chain's CDR3 is CASSHGGANEQFF. The CDR3 DNA reads as TGTGCCAGCAGCCACGGGGGGGCCAATGAGCAGTTCTTC.

The chain carries TRBV6-5 and TRBJ1-1; D may be TRBD1 (6 bases). The CDR3 is 15 amino acids. Germline V lookup: CDR1 MNHEY, CDR2 SVGAGI. V was trimmed by 5 bases and J by 1 base, leaving 14 bases between them. Here the CDR3 reads CASSLNRVGNTEAFF. CDR3 nucleotide sequence: TGTGCCAGCAGTCTTAACAGGGTCGGGAACACTGAAGCTTTCTTT.

V and J are TRBV6-1 and TRBJ2-3; TRBD1 matches 7 bases. J lost 1 base, V lost 5 bases, and 6 bases had no gene match. The germline CDR1 and CDR2 sequences are MNHNS and SASEGT. The CDR3 extends over 15 amino acids. This chain's CDR3 is CASSSDRVRTDTQYF. CDR3 DNA sequence: TGTGCCAGCAGTTCCGACAGGGTGCGCACAGATACGCAGTATTTT.

J is TRBJ2-7 and V is TRBV9; unclear D gene. The V gene's germline CDR1 is SGDLS and CDR2 YYNGEE. Between the trimmed V and J ends, which lost 0 bases and 3 bases, there was a span of 13 bases. The CDR3 runs to 15 residues. This CDR3 reads CASSVAAGVHYEQYF. CDR3 DNA: TGTGCCAGCAGCGTAGCGGCAGGTGTACACTACGAGCAGTACTTC.